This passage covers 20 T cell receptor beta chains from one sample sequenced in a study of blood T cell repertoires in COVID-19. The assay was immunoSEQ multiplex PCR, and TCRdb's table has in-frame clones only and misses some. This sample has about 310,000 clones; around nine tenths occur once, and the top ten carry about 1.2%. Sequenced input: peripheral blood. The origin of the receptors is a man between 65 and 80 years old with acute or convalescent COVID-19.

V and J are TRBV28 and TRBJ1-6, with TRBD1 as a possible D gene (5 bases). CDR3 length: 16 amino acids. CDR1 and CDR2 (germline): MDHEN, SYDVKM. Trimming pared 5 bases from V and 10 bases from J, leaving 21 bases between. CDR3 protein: CASSLGGNPGWSPLHF. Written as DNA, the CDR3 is TGTGCCAGCAGTCTGGGGGGGAACCCGGGGTGGTCACCCCTCCACTTT.

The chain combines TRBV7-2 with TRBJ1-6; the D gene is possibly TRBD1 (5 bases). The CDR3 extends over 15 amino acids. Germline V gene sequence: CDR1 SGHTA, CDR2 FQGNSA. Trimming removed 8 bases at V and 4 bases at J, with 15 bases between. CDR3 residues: CASGVQGQYNSPLHF. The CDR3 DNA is TGTGCCAGCGGTGTTCAGGGCCAGTATAATTCACCCCTCCACTTT.

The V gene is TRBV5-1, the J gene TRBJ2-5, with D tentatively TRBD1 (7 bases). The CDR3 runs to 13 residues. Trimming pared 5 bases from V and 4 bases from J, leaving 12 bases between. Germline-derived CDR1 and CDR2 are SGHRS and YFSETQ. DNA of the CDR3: TGCGCCAGCAGTCGACAGGGAGGAGAGACCCAGTACTTC. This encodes CASSRQGGETQYF.

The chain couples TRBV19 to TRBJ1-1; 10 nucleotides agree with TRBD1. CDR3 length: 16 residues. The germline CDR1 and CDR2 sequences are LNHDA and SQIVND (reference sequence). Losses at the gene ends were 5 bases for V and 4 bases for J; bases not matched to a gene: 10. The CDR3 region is CASSRLTGGLATEAFF. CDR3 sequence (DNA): TGTGCCAGTAGTCGGTTGACAGGGGGCTTGGCCACTGAAGCTTTCTTT.

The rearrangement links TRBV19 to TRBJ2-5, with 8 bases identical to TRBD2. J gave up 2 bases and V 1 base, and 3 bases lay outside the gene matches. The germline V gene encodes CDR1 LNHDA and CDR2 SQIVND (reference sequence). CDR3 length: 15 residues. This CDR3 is CASSIGAGEQETQYF. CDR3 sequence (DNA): TGTGCCAGTAGTATAGGAGCGGGGGAACAAGAGACCCAGTACTTC. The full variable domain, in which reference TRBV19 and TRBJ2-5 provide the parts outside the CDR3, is DGGITQSPKYLFRKEGQNVTLSCEQNLNHDAMYWYRQDPGQGLRLIYYSQIVNDFQKGDIAEGYSVSREKKESFPLTVTSAQKNPTAFYLCASSIGAGEQETQYFGPGTRLLVL.

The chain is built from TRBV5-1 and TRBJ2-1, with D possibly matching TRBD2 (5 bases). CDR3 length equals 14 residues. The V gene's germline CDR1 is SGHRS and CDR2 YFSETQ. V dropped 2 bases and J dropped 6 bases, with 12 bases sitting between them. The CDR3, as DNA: TGCGCCAGCAGCTTACCATCGGCGGGCAATGAGCAGTTCTTC. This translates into CASSLPSAGNEQFF.

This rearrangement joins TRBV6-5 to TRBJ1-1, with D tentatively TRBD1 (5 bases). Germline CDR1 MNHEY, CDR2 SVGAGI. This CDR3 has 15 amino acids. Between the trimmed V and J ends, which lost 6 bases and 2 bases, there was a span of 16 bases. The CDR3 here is CASRPLGQGNTEAFF. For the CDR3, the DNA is TGTGCCAGCAGGCCGCTCGGGCAGGGCAACACTGAAGCTTTCTTT.

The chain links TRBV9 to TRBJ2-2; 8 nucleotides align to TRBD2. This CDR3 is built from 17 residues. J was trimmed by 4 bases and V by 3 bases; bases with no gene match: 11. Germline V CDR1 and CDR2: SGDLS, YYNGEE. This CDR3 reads CASSALSGTRSTGELFF. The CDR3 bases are TGTGCCAGCAGCGCTCTTAGCGGGACCCGGAGCACCGGGGAGCTGTTTTTT.

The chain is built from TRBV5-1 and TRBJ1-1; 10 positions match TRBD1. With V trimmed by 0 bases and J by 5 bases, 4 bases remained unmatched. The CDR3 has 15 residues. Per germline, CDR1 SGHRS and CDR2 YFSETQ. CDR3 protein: CASSLGTGGGTEAFF. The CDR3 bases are TGCGCCAGCAGCTTGGGGACAGGGGGAGGGACTGAAGCTTTCTTT.

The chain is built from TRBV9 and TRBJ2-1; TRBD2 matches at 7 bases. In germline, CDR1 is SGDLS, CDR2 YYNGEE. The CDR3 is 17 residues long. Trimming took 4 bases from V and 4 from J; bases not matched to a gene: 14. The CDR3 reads CASSLPGEAGSYNEQFF. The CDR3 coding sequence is TGTGCCAGCAGCCTCCCCGGGGAAGCGGGAAGTTACAATGAGCAGTTCTTC.

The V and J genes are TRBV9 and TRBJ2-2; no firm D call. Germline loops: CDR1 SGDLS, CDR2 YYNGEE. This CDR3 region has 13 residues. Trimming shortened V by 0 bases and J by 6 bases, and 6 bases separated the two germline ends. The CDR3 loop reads CASSVERAGELFF. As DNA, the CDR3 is TGTGCCAGCAGCGTAGAACGGGCCGGGGAGCTGTTTTTT. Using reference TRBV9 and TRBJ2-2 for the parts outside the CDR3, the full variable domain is DSGVTQTPKHLITATGQRVTLRCSPRSGDLSVYWYQQSLDQGLQFLIQYYNGEERAKGNILERFSAQQFPDLHSELNLSSLELGDSALYFCASSVERAGELFFGEGSRLTVL.

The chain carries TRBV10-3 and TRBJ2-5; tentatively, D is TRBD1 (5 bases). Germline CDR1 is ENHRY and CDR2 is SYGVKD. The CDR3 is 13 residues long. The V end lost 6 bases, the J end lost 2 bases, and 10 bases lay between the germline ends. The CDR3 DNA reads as TGTGCCATCAGAGCAGGGCAACAAGAGACCCAGTACTTC. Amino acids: CAIRAGQQETQYF.

Written as DNA, the CDR3 is TGTGCCAGCAGTCTTGCAGGGGGCGCGGTGGAAAAACTGTTTTTT. It encodes CASSLAGGAVEKLFF. V usage is TRBV6-5 and J usage is TRBJ1-4; 8 bases are shared with TRBD1. After removal of 5 bases from V and 8 bases from J, the junction contained 10 bases not matched to a gene. The germline gives CDR1 MNHEY, CDR2 SVGAGI. The CDR3 length is 15 residues.

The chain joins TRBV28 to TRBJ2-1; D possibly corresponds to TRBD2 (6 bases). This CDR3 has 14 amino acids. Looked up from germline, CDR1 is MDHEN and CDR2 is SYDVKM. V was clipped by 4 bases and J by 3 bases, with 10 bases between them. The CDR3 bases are TGTGCCAGCAGTTCCCCGGGGGTCTACAATGAGCAGTTCTTC. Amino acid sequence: CASSSPGVYNEQFF.

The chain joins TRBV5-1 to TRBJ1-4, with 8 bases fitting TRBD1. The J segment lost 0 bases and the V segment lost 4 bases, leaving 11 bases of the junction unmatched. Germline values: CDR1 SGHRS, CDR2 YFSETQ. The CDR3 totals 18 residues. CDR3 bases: TGCGCCAGCAGCGCTAACACCGGGACAGGTGCAACTAATGAAAAACTGTTTTTT. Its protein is CASSANTGTGATNEKLFF.

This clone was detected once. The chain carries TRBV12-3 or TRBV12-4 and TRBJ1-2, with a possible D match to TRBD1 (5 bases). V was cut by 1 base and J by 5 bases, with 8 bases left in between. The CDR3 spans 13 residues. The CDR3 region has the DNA TGTGCCAGCAGTTTAGGCAGGGCGTATGGCTACACCTTC. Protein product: CASSLGRAYGYTF.

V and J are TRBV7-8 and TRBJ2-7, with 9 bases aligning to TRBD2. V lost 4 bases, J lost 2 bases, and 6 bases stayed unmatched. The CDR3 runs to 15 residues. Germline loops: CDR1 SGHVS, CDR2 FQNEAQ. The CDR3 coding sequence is TGTGCCAGCAGCTCCGGACTAGCGAGACCCTACGAGCAGTACTTC. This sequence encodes CASSSGLARPYEQYF.

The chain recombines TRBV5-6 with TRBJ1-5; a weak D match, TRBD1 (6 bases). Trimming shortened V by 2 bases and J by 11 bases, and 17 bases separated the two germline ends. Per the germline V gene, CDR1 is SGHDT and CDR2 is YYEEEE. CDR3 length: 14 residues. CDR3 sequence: CASSFPKDGQSQHF. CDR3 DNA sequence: TGTGCCAGCAGCTTCCCCAAGGACGGACAGTCCCAGCATTTT.

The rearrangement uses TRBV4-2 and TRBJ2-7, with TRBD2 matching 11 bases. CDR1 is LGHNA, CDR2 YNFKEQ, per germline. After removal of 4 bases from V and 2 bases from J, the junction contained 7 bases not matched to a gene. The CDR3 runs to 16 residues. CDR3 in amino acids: CASSRTLAGGTYEQYF. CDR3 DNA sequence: TGTGCCAGCAGCCGGACCCTAGCGGGAGGAACCTACGAGCAGTACTTC.

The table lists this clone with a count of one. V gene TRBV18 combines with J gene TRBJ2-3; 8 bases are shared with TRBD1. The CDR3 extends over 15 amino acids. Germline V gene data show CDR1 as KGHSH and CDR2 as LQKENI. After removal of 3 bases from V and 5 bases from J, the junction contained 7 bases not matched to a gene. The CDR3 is CASSPQAGGEDTQYF. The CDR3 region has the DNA TGTGCCAGCTCACCCCAAGCAGGGGGCGAAGATACGCAGTATTTT.